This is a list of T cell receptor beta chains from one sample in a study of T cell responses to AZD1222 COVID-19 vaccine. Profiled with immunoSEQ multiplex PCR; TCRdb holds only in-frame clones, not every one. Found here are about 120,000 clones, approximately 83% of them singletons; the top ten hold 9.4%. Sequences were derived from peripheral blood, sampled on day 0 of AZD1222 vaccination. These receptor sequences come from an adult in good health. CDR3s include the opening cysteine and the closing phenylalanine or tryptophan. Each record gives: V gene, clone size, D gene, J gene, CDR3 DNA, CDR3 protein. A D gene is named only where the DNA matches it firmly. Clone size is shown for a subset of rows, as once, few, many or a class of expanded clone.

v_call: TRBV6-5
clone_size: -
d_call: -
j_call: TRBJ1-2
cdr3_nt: TGTGCCAGCAGTTCAAGGGTCTCTAACTATGGCTACACCTTC
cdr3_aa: CASSSRVSNYGYTF

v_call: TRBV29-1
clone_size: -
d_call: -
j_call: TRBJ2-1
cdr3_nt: TGCAGCAAATTACAGGGTGGAAATGAGCAGTTCTTC
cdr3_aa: CSKLQGGNEQFF

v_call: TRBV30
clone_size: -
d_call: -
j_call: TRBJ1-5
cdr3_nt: TGTGCCTGGGCCGGGGTTGGTCAGCCCCAGCATTTT
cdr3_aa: CAWAGVGQPQHF

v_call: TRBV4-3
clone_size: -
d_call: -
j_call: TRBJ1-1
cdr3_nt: TGCGCCAGCAGCCAGATCACAGGGAGAGATGAAGCTTTCTTT
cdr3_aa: CASSQITGRDEAFF

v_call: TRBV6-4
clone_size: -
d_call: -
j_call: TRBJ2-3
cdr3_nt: TGTGCCAGCAGTGAACAGGGAGGCTATACGCAGTATTTT
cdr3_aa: CASSEQGGYTQYF

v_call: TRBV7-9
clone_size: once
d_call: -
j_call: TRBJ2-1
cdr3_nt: TGTGCCAGCAGCTTAGGGGCGGGGAGCTCCTACAATGAGCAGTTCTTC
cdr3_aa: CASSLGAGSSYNEQFF

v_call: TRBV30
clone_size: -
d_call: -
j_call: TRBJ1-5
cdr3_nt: TGTGCCTGGAGTTCACCCTTACAGGGTCGGTATCAGCCCCAGCATTTT
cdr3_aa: CAWSSPLQGRYQPQHF

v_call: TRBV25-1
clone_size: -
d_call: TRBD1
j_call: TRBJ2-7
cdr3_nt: TGTGCCAGCAGTGGGGACAGGGGGCTCAACGAGCAGTACTTC
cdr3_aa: CASSGDRGLNEQYF

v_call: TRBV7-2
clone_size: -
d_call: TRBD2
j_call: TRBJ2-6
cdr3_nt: TGTGCCAGCAGCTTGGCCAGCGGGAGATCTGGGGCCAACGTCCTGACTTTC
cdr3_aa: CASSLASGRSGANVLTF

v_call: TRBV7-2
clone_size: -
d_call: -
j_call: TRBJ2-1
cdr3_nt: TGTGCCAGCAGCTATATTGAGGAGGTTGAGCAGTTCTTC
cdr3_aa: CASSYIEEVEQFF

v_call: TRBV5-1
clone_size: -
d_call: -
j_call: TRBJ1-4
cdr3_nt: TGCGCCAGCAGTCGGGACACCCACGAGGAACTGTTTTTT
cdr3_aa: CASSRDTHEELFF

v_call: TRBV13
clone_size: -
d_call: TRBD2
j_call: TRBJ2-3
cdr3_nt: TGTGCCAGCTCCTCCTTATGGACTAGGGTCGCAGATACGCAGTATTTT
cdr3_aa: CASSSLWTRVADTQYF

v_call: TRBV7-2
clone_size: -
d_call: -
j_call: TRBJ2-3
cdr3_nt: TGTGCCAGCAGCCCTTACTTGGATACGCAGTATTTT
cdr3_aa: CASSPYLDTQYF

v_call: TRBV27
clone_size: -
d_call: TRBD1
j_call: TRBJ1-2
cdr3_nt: TGTGCCAGCAGTAACTCCCGGGACAGCACTTCTTTTAACTATGGCTACACCTTC
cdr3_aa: CASSNSRDSTSFNYGYTF

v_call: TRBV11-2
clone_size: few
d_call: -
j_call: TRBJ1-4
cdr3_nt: TGTGCCAGCAGCTTATTAGGGGAAAAACTGTTTTTT
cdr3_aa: CASSLLGEKLFF

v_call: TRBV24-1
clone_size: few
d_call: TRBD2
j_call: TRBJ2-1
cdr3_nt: TGTGCCACCAGTGATCTTAGCGGGGGGACCCACAATGAGCAGTTCTTC
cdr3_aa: CATSDLSGGTHNEQFF

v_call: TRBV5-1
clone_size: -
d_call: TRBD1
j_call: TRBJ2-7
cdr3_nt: TGCGCCAGCAGCTTGCCACAGGGGGCCAACGAGCAGTACTTC
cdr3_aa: CASSLPQGANEQYF

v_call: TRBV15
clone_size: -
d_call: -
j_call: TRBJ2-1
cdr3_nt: TGTGCCACCAGCAGAGTAAGGTTGGGAGTACTCGAGCAGTTCTTC
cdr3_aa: CATSRVRLGVLEQFF

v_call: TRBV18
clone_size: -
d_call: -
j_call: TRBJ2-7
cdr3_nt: TGTGCCAGCTCACCACCGGGGGGTTTAAATTACGAGCAGTACTTC
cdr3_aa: CASSPPGGLNYEQYF

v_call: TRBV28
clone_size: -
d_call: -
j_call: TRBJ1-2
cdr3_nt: TGTGCCAGCACCTCAGGGTCAATGGGCTATGGCTACACCTTC
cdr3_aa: CASTSGSMGYGYTF

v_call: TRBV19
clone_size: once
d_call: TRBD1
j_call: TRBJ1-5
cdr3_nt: TGTGCCAGTAGTATAAGCAGGGGGGATAGCAATCAGCCCCAGCATTTT
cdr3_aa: CASSISRGDSNQPQHF

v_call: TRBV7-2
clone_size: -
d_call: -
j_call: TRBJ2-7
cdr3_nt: TGTGCCAGTGGTGAGGGCCAGCCGTCCTACGAGCAGTACTTC
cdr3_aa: CASGEGQPSYEQYF

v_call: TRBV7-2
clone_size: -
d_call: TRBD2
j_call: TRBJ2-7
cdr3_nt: TGTGCCAGCACCTTAAACGTAGCGGGAGGGCCTGTCTCCTACGAGCAGTACTTC
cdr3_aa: CASTLNVAGGPVSYEQYF

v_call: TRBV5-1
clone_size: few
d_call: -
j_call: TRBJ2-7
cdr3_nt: TGCGCCAGCAGCTTGGCCCTCGGGGTCGGGGAGCAGTACTTC
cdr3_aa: CASSLALGVGEQYF

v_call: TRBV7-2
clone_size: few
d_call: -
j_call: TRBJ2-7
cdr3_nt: TGTGCCAGCAGCTTAGACATCGGGGCTGGCTACGAGCAGTACTTC
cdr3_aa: CASSLDIGAGYEQYF